The present T cell receptor (beta chain) was sequenced within a study of CD8 T cells in ankylosing spondylitis. This clonotype was picked up many times. The antigen is not known. The authors made TCR beta libraries by quantitative 5'-RACE with molecular barcodes. Each CDR3 protein is one row after TCRdb ran MiXCR on the 5' RACE reads. The sample lists around 250,000 distinct CDR3 sequences, about 10% occurring once. The V gene's germline CDR1 is DFQATT and CDR2 SNEGSKA (reference sequence). The CDR3 runs to 16 residues. Trimming left V 5 bases short and J 1 base short, with 20 bases between. Regarding the study as a whole: Disease-associated clones were reportedly significantly overrepresented in matched ankylosing spondylitis synovial fluid. Disease-linked clones were CD8+ and relatively rare in peripheral blood.

The V gene is TRBV20-1, the J gene TRBJ1-1; possible D gene TRBD1, 5 bases. This TCR derives from a male donor with ankylosing spondylitis or in good health (not recorded which). The sequenced material came from blood, either unsorted or a sorted T cell fraction (not recorded which). CDR3 nucleotides: TGCAGTGCTCCCACCGGACGATTCGGGGCGAACACTGAAGCTTTCTTT. The encoded protein is CSAPTGRFGANTEAFF.